Reported below is one T cell receptor beta chain. A much bigger clone sits one base away, suggesting this may be a read error. TCRdb processed the reads anew with MiXCR; each CDR3 protein has one entry. The sample consists of 250,000 or so distinct CDR3 sequences, around 26% of them appearing once. This sample was taken from a study of kidney transplant recipient with SARS-CoV-2 infection. This CDR3 is 15 amino acids long. Germline V gene lookup returns CDR1 SGHVS and CDR2 FNYEAQ. The receptor's source is a male patient between 25 and 39 years old who had COVID-19 and was a kidney transplant recipient. Some T cells may arise from the graft donor. This chain connects TRBV7-6 to TRBJ2-3, with 8 bases fitting TRBD2. The last part of the DNA fits TRBJ2-5 better; the J call may be wrong. Sequences were derived from a blood sample, sampled at baseline and on day 111 from a kidney transplant recipient. The CDR3 reads CAGSLATSVGETQYF. The CDR3 DNA reads as TGTGCCGGCAGCTTAGCGACTAGCGTGGGAGAGACCCAGTACTTC.